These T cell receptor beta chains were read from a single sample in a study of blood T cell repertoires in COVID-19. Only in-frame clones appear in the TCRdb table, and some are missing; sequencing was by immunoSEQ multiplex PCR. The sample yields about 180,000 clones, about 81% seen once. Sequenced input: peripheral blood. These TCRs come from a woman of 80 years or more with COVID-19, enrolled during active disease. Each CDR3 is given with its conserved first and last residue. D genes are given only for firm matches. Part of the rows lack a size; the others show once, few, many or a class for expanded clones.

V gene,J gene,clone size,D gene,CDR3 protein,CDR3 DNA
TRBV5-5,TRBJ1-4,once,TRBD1,CASSLTGDRNEKLFF,TGTGCCAGCAGCTTGACCGGGGACAGGAACGAAAAACTGTTTTTT
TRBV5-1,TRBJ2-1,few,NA,CASSWGGGNEQFF,TGCGCCAGCAGCTGGGGAGGCGGGAATGAGCAGTTCTTC
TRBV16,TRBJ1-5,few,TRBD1,CASSLWTGGNQPQHF,TGTGCCAGCAGTCTTTGGACAGGGGGCAATCAGCCCCAGCATTTT
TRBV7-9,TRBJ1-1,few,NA,CASSIGETEAFF,TGTGCCAGCAGCATAGGGGAGACTGAAGCTTTCTTT
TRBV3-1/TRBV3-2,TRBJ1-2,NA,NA,CASSEYSGYTF,TGTGCCAGCAGCGAGTATTCTGGCTACACCTTC
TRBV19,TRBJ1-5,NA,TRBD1,CASSIGQGANQPQHF,TGTGCCAGTAGTATCGGACAGGGGGCGAATCAGCCCCAGCATTTT
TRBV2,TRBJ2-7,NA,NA,CASSATRVGEQYF,TGTGCCAGCAGTGCGACTAGGGTGGGGGAGCAGTACTTC
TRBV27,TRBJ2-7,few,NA,CASSPLGDSYEQYF,TGTGCCAGCAGTCCGTTGGGCGACTCCTACGAGCAGTACTTC
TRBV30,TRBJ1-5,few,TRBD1,CAWSVRGYNQPQHF,TGTGCCTGGAGTGTCAGGGGGTACAATCAGCCCCAGCATTTT
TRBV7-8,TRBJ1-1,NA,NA,CASSFGHLNTEAFF,TGTGCCAGCAGCTTTGGACACCTTAACACTGAAGCTTTCTTT
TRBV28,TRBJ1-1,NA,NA,CASSLGSEAFF,TGTGCCAGCAGTTTAGGCTCGGAAGCTTTCTTT
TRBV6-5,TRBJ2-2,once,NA,CASNLGGDTGELFF,TGTGCCAGCAACCTAGGGGGGGACACCGGGGAGCTGTTTTTT
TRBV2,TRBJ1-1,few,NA,CASRAVNTEAFF,TGTGCCAGCAGGGCAGTGAACACTGAAGCTTTCTTT
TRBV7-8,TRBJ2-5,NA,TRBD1,CASSSGTAQETQYF,TGTGCCAGCAGCTCCGGGACAGCCCAAGAGACCCAGTACTTC
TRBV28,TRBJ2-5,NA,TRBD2,CASSSPSGIKTQYF,TGTGCCAGCAGTTCCCCTAGCGGGATAAAGACCCAGTACTTC
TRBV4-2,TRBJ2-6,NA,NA,CASSQVQSGANVLTF,TGTGCCAGCAGCCAAGTTCAGTCTGGGGCCAACGTCCTGACTTTC
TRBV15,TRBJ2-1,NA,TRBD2,CATSDAGDRYNEQFF,TGTGCCACCAGTGATGCGGGAGATCGTTACAATGAGCAGTTCTTC
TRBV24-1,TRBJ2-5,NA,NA,CATSFSAGDETQYF,TGTGCCACCAGCTTTTCCGCAGGGGATGAGACCCAGTACTTC
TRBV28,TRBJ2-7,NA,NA,CASSSWATYEQYF,TGTGCCAGCAGTTCGTGGGCCACCTACGAGCAGTACTTC
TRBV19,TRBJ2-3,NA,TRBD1,CASSANRGTLRADTQYF,TGTGCCAGTAGCGCGAACAGGGGGACACTCAGAGCAGATACGCAGTATTTT
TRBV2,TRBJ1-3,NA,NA,CATQQGTGNTIYF,TGTGCCACCCAGCAGGGGACTGGAAACACCATATATTTT
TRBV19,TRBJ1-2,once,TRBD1,CASSLHRDRGPGYTF,TGTGCCAGTAGTCTCCACCGGGACAGGGGGCCTGGCTACACCTTC
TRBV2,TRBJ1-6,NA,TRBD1,CASSDPVGTGNRPLHF,TGTGCCAGCAGTGACCCTGTGGGGACAGGGAATAGGCCCCTCCACTTT
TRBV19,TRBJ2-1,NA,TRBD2,CASNLAGAPNDEQFF,TGTGCCAGTAATCTAGCGGGAGCCCCGAACGATGAGCAGTTCTTC
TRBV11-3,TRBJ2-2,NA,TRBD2,CASSLVAGGPRGSTGELFF,TGTGCCAGCAGCTTAGTAGCGGGGGGGCCTCGCGGTAGCACCGGGGAGCTGTTTTTT
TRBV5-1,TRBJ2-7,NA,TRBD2,CASSPLPGTSSEQYF,TGCGCCAGCAGCCCACTACCCGGGACTAGTTCAGAGCAGTACTTC